The present entry profiles one TCR beta chain with its context. Its specificity is not known. Unmatched junction bases numbered 4, after V lost 6 bases and J lost 8 bases. The CDR3 covers 13 residues. This sample is drawn from a study of blood T cells in healthy people across ages. Each donor supplied around 9.9 milliliters of peripheral blood. General observations from the study: Because sorting was not performed, PBMCs prevented conclusive naive versus antigen-experienced comparison.

The second PCR ran about 6 to 12 cycles with a sample-barcoded 5' primer and J-beta primers. Sequencing recovered at least 3 million CDR3-containing paired-end reads from each sample. TCRdb used MiXCR to reprocess the 5' RACE reads, holding one entry per CDR3 protein. The sample yields some 670,000 distinct CDR3 sequences, approximately 52% seen once. The V and J genes are TRBV12-3 or TRBV12-4 and TRBJ1-6; 7 positions match TRBD1. Source material: blood. This receptor was identified in a woman aged 80 or over in good health. This CDR3 is CASRSGGDSPLHF. The CDR3 bases are TGTGCCAGCAGATCAGGGGGTGATTCACCCCTCCACTTT.